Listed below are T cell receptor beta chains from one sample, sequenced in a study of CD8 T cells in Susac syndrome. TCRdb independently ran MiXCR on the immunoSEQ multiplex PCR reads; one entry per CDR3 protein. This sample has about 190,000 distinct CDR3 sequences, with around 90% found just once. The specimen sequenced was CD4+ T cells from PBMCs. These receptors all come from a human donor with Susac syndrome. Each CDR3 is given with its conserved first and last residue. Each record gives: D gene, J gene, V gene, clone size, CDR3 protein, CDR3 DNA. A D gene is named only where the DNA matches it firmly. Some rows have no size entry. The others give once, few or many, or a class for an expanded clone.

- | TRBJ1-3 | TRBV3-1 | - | CASTPGPGNTIYF | TGTGCCAGCACCCCGGGGCCGGGAAACACCATATATTTT
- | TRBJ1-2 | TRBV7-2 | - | CASSPPSFSNYGYTF | TGTGCCAGCAGCCCCCCCAGCTTCTCTAACTATGGCTACACCTTC
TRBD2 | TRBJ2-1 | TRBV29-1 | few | CSVSGGAYNEQFF | TGCAGCGTGAGCGGGGGGGCTTACAATGAGCAGTTCTTC
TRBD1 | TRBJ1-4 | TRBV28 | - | CASSLNRGEKLFF | TGTGCCAGCAGTTTAAACAGGGGGGAAAAACTGTTTTTT
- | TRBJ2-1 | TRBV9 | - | CASSARTVGWDEQFF | TGTGCCAGCAGCGCACGGACAGTGGGTTGGGATGAGCAGTTCTTC
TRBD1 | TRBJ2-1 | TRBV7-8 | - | CASSLRDRYNEQFF | TGTGCCAGCAGCCTCCGGGACAGGTACAATGAGCAGTTCTTC
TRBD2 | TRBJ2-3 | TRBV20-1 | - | CSARPGLATYF | TGCAGTGCTAGACCGGGACTAGCCACGTATTTT
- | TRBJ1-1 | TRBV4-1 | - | CASSPLGQGERMNTEAFF | TGCGCCAGCAGCCCCCTGGGGCAGGGAGAGAGGATGAACACTGAAGCTTTCTTT
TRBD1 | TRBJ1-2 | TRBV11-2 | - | CASSLFAQGDGYTF | TGTGCCAGCAGCTTATTTGCCCAGGGGGATGGCTACACCTTC
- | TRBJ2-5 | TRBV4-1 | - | CASSQEGVGAARSAQYF | TGCGCCAGCAGCCAAGAGGGGGTCGGAGCAGCCAGGTCGGCCCAGTACTTC
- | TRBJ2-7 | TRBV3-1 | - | CASSQAARTYEQYF | TGTGCCAGCAGCCAAGCGGCCAGGACATACGAGCAGTACTTC
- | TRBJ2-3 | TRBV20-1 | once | CSARDTAITDTQYF | TGCAGTGCTAGAGATACCGCCATTACAGATACGCAGTATTTT
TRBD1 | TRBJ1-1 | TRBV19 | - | CASSWTGKGTEAFF | TGTGCCAGTAGTTGGACAGGGAAGGGCACTGAAGCTTTCTTT
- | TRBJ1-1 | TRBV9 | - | CASSVDRGTTEAFF | TGTGCCAGCAGCGTAGACAGAGGGACCACTGAAGCTTTCTTT
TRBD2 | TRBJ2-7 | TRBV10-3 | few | CAISGGSGPYEQYF | TGTGCCATCAGTGGTGGTAGCGGGCCCTACGAGCAGTACTTC
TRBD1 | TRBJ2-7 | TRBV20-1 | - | CSALTGTGVYEQYF | TGCAGTGCTCTGACCGGGACAGGGGTCTACGAGCAGTACTTC
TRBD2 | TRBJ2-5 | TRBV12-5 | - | CASGLMGLVETQYF | TGTGCTAGTGGTTTGATGGGACTAGTAGAGACCCAGTACTTC
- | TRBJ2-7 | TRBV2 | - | CASSNLGEQYF | TGTGCCAGCAGTAACCTCGGGGAGCAGTACTTC
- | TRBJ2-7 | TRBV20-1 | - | CSARVWGLSSYEQYF | TGCAGTGCAAGAGTTTGGGGTTTATCCTCCTACGAGCAGTACTTC
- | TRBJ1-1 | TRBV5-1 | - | CASSRRQVDLNTEAFF | TGCGCCAGCAGCCGTCGGCAGGTTGACTTGAACACTGAAGCTTTCTTT
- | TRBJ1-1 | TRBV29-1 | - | CSVYPFGAFF | TGCAGCGTATACCCCTTCGGGGCTTTCTTT
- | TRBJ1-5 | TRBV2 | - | CASSVFPGDQPQHF | TGTGCCAGCAGCGTGTTTCCAGGGGATCAGCCCCAGCATTTT
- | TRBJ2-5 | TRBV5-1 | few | CASSLAGQPQETQYF | TGCGCCAGCAGCTTGGCGGGGCAGCCACAAGAGACCCAGTACTTC
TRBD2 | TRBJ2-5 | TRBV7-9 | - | CASSSRTSGASIFQETQYF | TGTGCCAGCAGCTCAAGGACTAGCGGGGCGTCCATCTTCCAAGAGACCCAGTACTTC
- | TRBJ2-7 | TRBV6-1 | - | CASRYRESIRYEQYF | TGTGCCAGCAGGTACAGGGAGAGTATACGGTACGAGCAGTACTTC
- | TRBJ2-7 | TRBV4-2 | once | CASSQNSDRSSYEQYF | TGTGCCAGCAGCCAAAATAGTGACAGGAGCTCCTACGAGCAGTACTTC
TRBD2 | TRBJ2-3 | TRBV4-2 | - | CASSRPGLAGGDTQYF | TGTGCCAGCAGCCGGCCGGGACTAGCGGGAGGGGATACGCAGTATTTT
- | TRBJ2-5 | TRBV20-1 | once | CSANRGTEQETQYF | TGCAGTGCTAACAGAGGGACGGAGCAAGAGACCCAGTACTTC
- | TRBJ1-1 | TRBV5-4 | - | CASSFFGGKAFF | TGTGCCAGCAGCTTTTTCGGGGGCAAGGCTTTCTTT
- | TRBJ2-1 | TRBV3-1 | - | CATQAGTGNYNEQFF | TGTGCCACACAGGCCGGAACAGGGAACTACAATGAGCAGTTCTTC
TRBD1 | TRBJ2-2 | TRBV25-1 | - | CASSVGQAHTGELFF | TGTGCCAGCAGTGTTGGACAGGCCCACACCGGGGAGCTGTTTTTT
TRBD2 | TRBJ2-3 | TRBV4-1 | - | CASSSREGVVNTQYF | TGCGCCAGCAGCTCACGGGAGGGCGTCGTGAATACGCAGTATTTT
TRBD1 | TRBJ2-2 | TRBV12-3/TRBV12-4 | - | CASSLLTGEAGELFF | TGTGCCAGCAGTTTACTGACAGGGGAGGCCGGGGAGCTGTTTTTT
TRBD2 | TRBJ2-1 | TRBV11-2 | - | CASSLRGERESYNEQFF | TGTGCCAGCAGCTTACGGGGTGAGCGGGAGTCCTACAATGAGCAGTTCTTC
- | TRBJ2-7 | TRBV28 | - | CASSYTNNYEQYF | TGTGCCAGCAGTTATACTAATAACTACGAGCAGTACTTC
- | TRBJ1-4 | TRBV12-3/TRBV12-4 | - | CASSLNNEKLFF | TGTGCCAGCAGCCTCAACAATGAAAAACTGTTTTTT
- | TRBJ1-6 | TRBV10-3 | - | CAIRRDGNSPLHF | TGTGCCATCAGGCGGGACGGAAATTCACCCCTCCACTTT
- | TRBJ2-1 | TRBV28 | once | CASSSVDGGAPGNEQFF | TGTGCCAGCAGCTCCGTGGATGGGGGCGCCCCGGGCAATGAGCAGTTCTTC
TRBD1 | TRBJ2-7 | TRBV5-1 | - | CASSYPGTDPYEQYF | TGCGCCAGCAGTTATCCCGGGACAGACCCCTACGAGCAGTACTTC
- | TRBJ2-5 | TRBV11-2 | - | CASSYIGGLQETQYF | TGTGCCAGCAGCTATATAGGGGGACTGCAAGAGACCCAGTACTTC